This is a list of T cell receptor beta chains from one sample in a study of T cells in Graves' hyperthyroidism and ophthalmopathy. TCRdb processed the multiplex PCR reads anew with MiXCR; each CDR3 protein has one entry. The sample yields some 350,000 distinct CDR3 sequences, about a fifth seen once. Sequencing was carried out using blood. These receptors came from a woman younger than 35 with Graves' hyperthyroidism. The CDR3 runs from the conserved cysteine through the conserved F or W. A D gene is named only where the DNA matches it firmly. A clone size is listed for some rows: how often the clone was seen (once, few, many), or a class if it is expanded.

J | D | size | V | length | DNA | CDR3
TRBJ1-1 | . | once | TRBV6-1 | 12 | TGTGCCAGCAGTCCGCTTGACAGACCAGCTTTCTTT | CASSPLDRPAFF
TRBJ1-2 | . | many | TRBV29-1 | 11 | TGCAGCGTTCAGGGGAACTATGGCTACACCTTC | CSVQGNYGYTF
TRBJ1-1 | . | many | TRBV4-1 | 15 | TGCGCCAGCAGCCAAGCGAAGACAGTGAACACTGAAGCTTTCTTT | CASSQAKTVNTEAFF
TRBJ1-5 | . | few | TRBV2 | 16 | TGTGCCAGCAGTGCGCTGCTTAGGCCGGGTGGTCAGCCCCAGCATTTT | CASSALLRPGGQPQHF
TRBJ2-4 | TRBD1 | few | TRBV2 | 15 | TGTGCCACCCGCTCGACGGGACAGGGGAGAGACATTAAGTACTTC | CATRSTGQGRDIKYF
TRBJ1-1 | . | . | TRBV6-1 | 14 | TGTGCCAGCAGTGAGGTCTGGGGGGCCACTGAAGCTTTCTTT | CASSEVWGATEAFF
TRBJ2-6 | TRBD1 | many | TRBV28 | 17 | TGTGCCAGCACCCCGGGACAGGGTAGCTCTGGGGCCAACGTCCTGACTTTC | CASTPGQGSSGANVLTF
TRBJ1-1 | . | many | TRBV18 | 15 | TGTGCCAGCTCACTACGTAGCGGGATGAACACTGAAGCTTTCTTT | CASSLRSGMNTEAFF
TRBJ1-2 | . | many | TRBV28 | 12 | TGTGCCAGCAGTTTGCTCAGGAGTTACTACACCTTC | CASSLLRSYYTF
TRBJ2-5 | TRBD2 | many | TRBV20-1 | 14 | TGCAGTGCCAGGACTAGCGGGGGGGAAGAGACCCAGTACTTC | CSARTSGGEETQYF
TRBJ2-7 | TRBD1 | . | TRBV2 | 13 | TGTGCCAGCAGTGCCGGACAGGCCGGTGAGCAGTACTTC | CASSAGQAGEQYF
TRBJ2-5 | . | many | TRBV11-2 | 13 | TGTGCCAGCAGCTTTAACGCCCCAGAGACCCAGTACTTC | CASSFNAPETQYF
TRBJ2-2 | TRBD1 | many | TRBV6-5 | 16 | TGTGCCAGCAGTTACTTCAGGGGGCACGGCACCGGGGAGCTGTTTTTT | CASSYFRGHGTGELFF
TRBJ2-5 | TRBD2 | many | TRBV12-3/TRBV12-4 | 16 | TGTGCCAGCAGTTTGACTAGCGGGGGGTTAAAAGAGACCCAGTACTTC | CASSLTSGGLKETQYF
TRBJ2-7 | TRBD1 | many | TRBV25-1 | 15 | TGTGCCAGCAGTGGTCTTGGACAGGGAGTATACGAGCAGTACTTC | CASSGLGQGVYEQYF
TRBJ2-5 | . | many | TRBV6-1 | 14 | TGTGCCAGCAAACTAACCCCAGACCAAGAGACCCAGTACTTC | CASKLTPDQETQYF
TRBJ2-5 | . | . | TRBV12-3/TRBV12-4 | 18 | TGTGCCAGCAATTTAGCGCGTCATGCGTGGGGGCTGGAAGAGACCCAGTACTTC | CASNLARHAWGLEETQYF
TRBJ1-6 | . | many | TRBV29-1 | 13 | TGCAGCGCCCAAAGTTCCTATAATTCACCCCTCCACTTT | CSAQSSYNSPLHF
TRBJ1-1 | . | many | TRBV5-1 | 13 | TGCGCCAGCAGCTTCGACCAGAACACTGAAGCTTTCTTT | CASSFDQNTEAFF
TRBJ2-7 | TRBD1 | few | TRBV12-3/TRBV12-4 | 15 | TGTGCCAGCAGTTTCATGAGCAGGGGGCTGGGGGAGCAGTACTTC | CASSFMSRGLGEQYF
TRBJ2-7 | . | many | TRBV3-1 | 14 | TGTGCCAGCAGCCAAGATTACCGGCCCTACGAGCAGTACTTC | CASSQDYRPYEQYF
TRBJ1-1 | . | . | TRBV3-1 | 14 | TGTGCCAGCAGCGGCACCCTTTGGAGCACTGAAGCTTTCTTT | CASSGTLWSTEAFF
TRBJ1-2 | . | . | TRBV12-3/TRBV12-4 | 13 | TGTGCCAGCAGTTTCGGGCAGGGCTTGGGCTACACCTTC | CASSFGQGLGYTF
TRBJ2-5 | TRBD2 | many | TRBV24-1 | 16 | TGTGCCACCAGTGATCCTAGCGGGCCAAAGGAAGAGACCCAGTACTTC | CATSDPSGPKEETQYF
TRBJ1-5 | TRBD1 | . | TRBV20-1 | 14 | TGCAGTGCTAGAGCCAGGGACAGGGGAAGAGCCCAGCATTTT | CSARARDRGRAQHF
TRBJ1-2 | . | many | TRBV2 | 15 | TGTGCCAGCACCCGCCGTCAGCGGTCCTACTATGGCTACACCTTC | CASTRRQRSYYGYTF
TRBJ1-1 | TRBD1 | many | TRBV27 | 15 | TGTGCCAGCAGTTTATCCGAGGGGGCTCTGACTGAAGCTTTCTTT | CASSLSEGALTEAFF
TRBJ2-2 | TRBD2 | many | TRBV6-5 | 15 | TGTGCCAGCAGTTATGGGACTAGCGGACCCGGGGAGCTGTTTTTT | CASSYGTSGPGELFF
TRBJ1-3 | TRBD1 | many | TRBV9 | 18 | TGTGCCAGCAGCGTTGGGACAGGGGGACGAAGCTCTGGAAACACCATATATTTT | CASSVGTGGRSSGNTIYF
TRBJ1-1 | . | many | TRBV11-2 | 12 | TGTGCCAGCAGCTTCTCCGGGGCCGGAGCTTTCTTT | CASSFSGAGAFF
TRBJ1-5 | . | many | TRBV6-1 | 14 | TGTGCCAGCAGTGAATGGGGGGACAATCAGCCCCAGCATTTT | CASSEWGDNQPQHF
TRBJ2-7 | TRBD1 | many | TRBV6-1 | 16 | TGTGCCAGCAGTGAAGCCCGGACAGGCAGCTCCTACGAGCAGTACTTC | CASSEARTGSSYEQYF
TRBJ2-7 | . | many | TRBV10-3 | 13 | TGTGCCATCAGTGAGGAAAGAGGATACGAGCAGTACTTC | CAISEERGYEQYF
TRBJ1-2 | TRBD1 | many | TRBV9 | 15 | TGTGCCAGCAGCACCGCCGGGACAGCTAACTATGGCTACACCTTC | CASSTAGTANYGYTF
TRBJ2-5 | . | many | TRBV11-2 | 14 | TGTGCCAGCAGCTTAGAGGCCTACCCAGGGACCCAGTACTTC | CASSLEAYPGTQYF
TRBJ2-5 | . | many | TRBV6-2/TRBV6-3 | 15 | TGTGCCAGCAGTTCTTTGGCCCTTTCGATCGAGACCCAGTACTTC | CASSSLALSIETQYF
TRBJ1-1 | . | many | TRBV5-1 | 15 | TGCGCCAGCAGCCCACGGCCCCGGGAGGACACTGAAGCTTTCTTT | CASSPRPREDTEAFF